This T cell receptor (beta chain) was identified in a study of radiation and T cells in renal cell carcinoma. Overall study context: Nephrectomy followed 15 Gy stereotactic body radiation by 4 weeks.

Indicated time point: baseline pretreatment blood. Stated treatment: 15 Gy SBRT to primary tumor, nephrectomy 4 weeks later. The data were produced by immunoSEQ multiplex PCR, yet TCRdb's version contains in-frame clones alone and is incomplete. The sample holds some 150,000 clones, 83% seen once. The germline CDR1 and CDR2 sequences are MRHNA and SNTAGT. Deletions cut 6 bases from V and 4 bases from J, with 7 bases between. The CDR3 runs to 12 residues. Sequenced here: blood, sampled from a patient whose treatment included radiotherapy and nephrectomy. This rearrangement joins TRBV6-4 to TRBJ2-1; no clear D. The TCR originated in a woman between 45 and 60 years old with renal cell carcinoma. CDR3 amino acids: CASSLRYNEQFF. The CDR3 DNA reads TGTGCCAGCAGCCTGCGGTACAATGAGCAGTTCTTC.